The rows below give T cell receptor beta chains drawn from one sample of a study of cytomegalovirus exposure and HLA in healthy donors. Only in-frame clones appear in the TCRdb table, and some are missing; sequencing was by immunoSEQ multiplex PCR. The table lists 55,000 to 80,000 clones, 65% to 90% of them singletons. The specimen was PBMCs. The receptors come from a female donor in good health and CMV-seronegative. The CDR3 runs from the conserved cysteine through the conserved F or W. Fields, in order: clone size, D gene, V gene, J gene, CDR3 protein, CDR3 DNA. D genes are given only for firm matches. Clone size, where shown, is once, few, many, or a class for clones that have expanded.

abundance: .
d_gene: TRBD2
v_gene: TRBV2
j_gene: TRBJ2-7
CDR3aa: CAGLFSGLAGVMEQYF
CDR3nt: TGTGCCGGACTATTTTCAGGACTAGCGGGGGTAATGGAGCAGTACTTC

abundance: .
d_gene: TRBD1
v_gene: TRBV6-1
j_gene: TRBJ1-2
CDR3aa: CASSDRQGAVRGYTF
CDR3nt: TGTGCCAGCAGCGACAGGCAGGGGGCCGTCCGCGGCTACACCTTC

abundance: .
d_gene: .
v_gene: TRBV5-5
j_gene: TRBJ2-5
CDR3aa: CASSLDPQETQYF
CDR3nt: TGTGCCAGCAGCTTGGATCCTCAAGAGACCCAGTACTTC

abundance: once
d_gene: .
v_gene: TRBV27
j_gene: TRBJ1-5
CDR3aa: CASSLEGYSNQPQHF
CDR3nt: TGTGCCAGCAGTTTGGAGGGATATAGCAATCAGCCCCAGCATTTT

abundance: .
d_gene: .
v_gene: TRBV19
j_gene: TRBJ2-3
CDR3aa: CASSGIRTNLDTQYF
CDR3nt: TGTGCCAGTAGTGGCATAAGGACTAACCTAGATACGCAGTATTTT

abundance: .
d_gene: .
v_gene: TRBV6-5
j_gene: TRBJ1-1
CDR3aa: CASSPPGLGGEAFF
CDR3nt: TGTGCCAGCAGTCCCCCCGGACTGGGCGGTGAAGCTTTCTTT

abundance: .
d_gene: TRBD1
v_gene: TRBV23-1
j_gene: TRBJ2-3
CDR3aa: CASKDRVGYTQYF
CDR3nt: TGCGCCAGCAAAGACAGGGTAGGATATACGCAGTATTTT

abundance: .
d_gene: .
v_gene: TRBV9
j_gene: TRBJ1-1
CDR3aa: CASSVDGTRNTEAFF
CDR3nt: TGTGCCAGCAGCGTAGATGGGACAAGAAACACTGAAGCTTTCTTT

abundance: .
d_gene: TRBD2
v_gene: TRBV7-2
j_gene: TRBJ2-7
CDR3aa: CASSLAASREGTNEQYF
CDR3nt: TGTGCCAGCAGCTTAGCGGCGTCGCGGGAGGGGACCAACGAGCAGTACTTC

abundance: .
d_gene: .
v_gene: TRBV7-9
j_gene: TRBJ1-2
CDR3aa: CAANFGQTENYGYTF
CDR3nt: TGTGCCGCCAACTTTGGACAGACCGAGAACTATGGCTACACCTTC

abundance: .
d_gene: .
v_gene: TRBV2
j_gene: TRBJ2-7
CDR3aa: CASKAEEGPYEQYF
CDR3nt: TGTGCCAGCAAGGCGGAAGAGGGCCCCTACGAGCAGTACTTC

abundance: .
d_gene: .
v_gene: TRBV6-6
j_gene: TRBJ2-7
CDR3aa: CASSYSGGPYEQYF
CDR3nt: TGTGCCAGCAGTTATAGTGGAGGACCCTACGAGCAGTACTTC

abundance: once
d_gene: .
v_gene: TRBV28
j_gene: TRBJ2-7
CDR3aa: CASRMSSSSYEQYF
CDR3nt: TGTGCCAGCAGAATGAGTTCGAGCTCCTACGAGCAGTACTTC

abundance: .
d_gene: TRBD1
v_gene: TRBV19
j_gene: TRBJ1-2
CDR3aa: CASSITGQGVYGYTF
CDR3nt: TGTGCCAGTAGTATAACGGGACAGGGGGTATATGGCTACACCTTC

abundance: .
d_gene: .
v_gene: TRBV7-9
j_gene: TRBJ2-1
CDR3aa: CASSSPGGDNEQFF
CDR3nt: TGTGCCAGCAGCTCCCCCGGGGGAGACAATGAGCAGTTCTTC

abundance: few
d_gene: TRBD2
v_gene: TRBV7-9
j_gene: TRBJ2-3
CDR3aa: CASNSGRVGFTDTQYF
CDR3nt: TGTGCCAGCAATAGCGGGAGGGTCGGCTTCACAGATACGCAGTATTTT